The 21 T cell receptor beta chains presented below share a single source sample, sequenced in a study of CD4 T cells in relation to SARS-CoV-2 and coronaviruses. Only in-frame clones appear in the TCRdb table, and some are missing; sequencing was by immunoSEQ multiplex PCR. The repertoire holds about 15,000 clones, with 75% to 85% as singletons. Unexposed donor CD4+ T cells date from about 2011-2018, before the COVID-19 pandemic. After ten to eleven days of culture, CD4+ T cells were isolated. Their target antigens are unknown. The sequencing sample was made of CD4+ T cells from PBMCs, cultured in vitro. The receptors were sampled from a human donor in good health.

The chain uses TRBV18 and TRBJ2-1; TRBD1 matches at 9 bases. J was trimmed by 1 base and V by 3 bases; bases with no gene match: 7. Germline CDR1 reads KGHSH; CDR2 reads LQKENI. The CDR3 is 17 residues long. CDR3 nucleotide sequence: TGTGCCAGCTCACCTACCTGGACAGGGGCATCCTACAATGAGCAGTTCTTC. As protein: CASSPTWTGASYNEQFF. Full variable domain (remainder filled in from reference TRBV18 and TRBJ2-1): NAGVMQNPRHLVRRRGQEARLRCSPMKGHSHVYWYRQLPEEGLKFMVYLQKENIIDESGMPKERFSAEFPKEGPSILRIQQVVRGDSAAYFCASSPTWTGASYNEQFFGPGTRLTVL.

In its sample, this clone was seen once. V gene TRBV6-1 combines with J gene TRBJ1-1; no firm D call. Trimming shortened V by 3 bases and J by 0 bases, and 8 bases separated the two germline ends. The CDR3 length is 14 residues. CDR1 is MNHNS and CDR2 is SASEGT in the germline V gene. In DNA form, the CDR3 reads TGTGCCAGCAGTGAGATGGTCATGAACACTGAAGCTTTCTTT. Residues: CASSEMVMNTEAFF.

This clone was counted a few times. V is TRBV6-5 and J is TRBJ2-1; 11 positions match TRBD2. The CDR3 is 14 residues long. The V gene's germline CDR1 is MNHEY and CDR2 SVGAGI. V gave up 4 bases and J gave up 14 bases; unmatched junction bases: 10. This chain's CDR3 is CASSSRIPGLAEFF. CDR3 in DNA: TGTGCCAGCAGTTCCCGAATTCCGGGACTAGCGGAGTTCTTC.

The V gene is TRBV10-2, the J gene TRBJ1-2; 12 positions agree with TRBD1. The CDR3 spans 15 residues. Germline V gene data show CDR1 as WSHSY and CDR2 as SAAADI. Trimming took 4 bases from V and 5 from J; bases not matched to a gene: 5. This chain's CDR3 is CASSAGQGARYGYTF. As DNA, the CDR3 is TGCGCCAGCAGTGCGGGACAGGGGGCACGGTATGGCTACACCTTC.

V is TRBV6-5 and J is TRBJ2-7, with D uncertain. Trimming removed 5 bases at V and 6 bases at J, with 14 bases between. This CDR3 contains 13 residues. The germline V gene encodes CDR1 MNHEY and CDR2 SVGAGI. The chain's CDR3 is CASSPGWVAEQYF. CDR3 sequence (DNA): TGTGCCAGCAGTCCTGGGTGGGTAGCCGAGCAGTACTTC.

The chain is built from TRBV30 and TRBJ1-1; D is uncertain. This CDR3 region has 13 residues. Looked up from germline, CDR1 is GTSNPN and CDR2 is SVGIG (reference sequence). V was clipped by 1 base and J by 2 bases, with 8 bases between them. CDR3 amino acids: CAWSGEVNTEAFF. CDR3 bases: TGTGCCTGGAGTGGAGAGGTTAACACTGAAGCTTTCTTT. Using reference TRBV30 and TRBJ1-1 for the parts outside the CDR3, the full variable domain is SQTIHQWPATLVQPVGSPLSLECTVEGTSNPNLYWYRQAAGRGLQLLFYSVGIGQISSEVPQNLSASRPQDRQFILSSKKLLLSDSGFYLCAWSGEVNTEAFFGQGTRLTVV.

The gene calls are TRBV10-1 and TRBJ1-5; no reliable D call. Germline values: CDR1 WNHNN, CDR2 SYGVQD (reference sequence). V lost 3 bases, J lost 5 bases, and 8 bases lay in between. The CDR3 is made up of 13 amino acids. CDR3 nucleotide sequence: TGCGCCAGCAGTGAAGGCGCCCATCAGCCCCAGCATTTT. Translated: CASSEGAHQPQHF.

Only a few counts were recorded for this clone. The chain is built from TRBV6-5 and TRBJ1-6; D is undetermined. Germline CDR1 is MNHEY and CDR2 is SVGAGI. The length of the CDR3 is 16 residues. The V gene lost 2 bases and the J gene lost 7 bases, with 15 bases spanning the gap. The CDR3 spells CASSYAKRALNSPLHF. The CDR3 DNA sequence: TGTGCCAGCAGTTACGCCAAGAGGGCCCTAAATTCACCCCTCCACTTT.

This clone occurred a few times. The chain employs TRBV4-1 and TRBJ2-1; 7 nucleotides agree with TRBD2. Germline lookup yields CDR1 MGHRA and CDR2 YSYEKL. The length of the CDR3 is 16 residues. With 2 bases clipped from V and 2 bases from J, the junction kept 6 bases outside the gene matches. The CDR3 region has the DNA TGCGCCAGCAGCCAACCGACTAGCAAGGCCTACAATGAGCAGTTCTTC. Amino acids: CASSQPTSKAYNEQFF.

Here the CDR3 DNA reads TGTGCCAGCAGCGAAATCCAGGGCTACGACACCGGGGAGCTGTTTTTT. Amino acid sequence: CASSEIQGYDTGELFF. The chain uses TRBV5-6 and TRBJ2-2; possibly TRBD1 for D (5 bases). In germline, CDR1 is SGHDT, CDR2 YYEEEE. The CDR3 is 16 amino acids. Between the trimmed V and J ends, which lost 4 bases and 3 bases, there was a span of 16 bases.

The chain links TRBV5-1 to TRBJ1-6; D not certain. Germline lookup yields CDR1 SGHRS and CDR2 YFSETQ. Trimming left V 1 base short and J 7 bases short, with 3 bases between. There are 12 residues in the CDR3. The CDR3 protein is CASSLQNSPLHF. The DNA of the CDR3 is TGCGCCAGCAGCTTGCAAAATTCACCCCTCCACTTT.

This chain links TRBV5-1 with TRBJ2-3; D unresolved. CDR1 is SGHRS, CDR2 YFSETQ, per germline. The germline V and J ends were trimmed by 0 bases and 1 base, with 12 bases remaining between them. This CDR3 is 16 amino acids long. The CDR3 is CASSLDLGVGTDTQYF. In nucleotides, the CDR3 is TGCGCCAGCAGCTTGGACTTGGGCGTTGGCACAGATACGCAGTATTTT.

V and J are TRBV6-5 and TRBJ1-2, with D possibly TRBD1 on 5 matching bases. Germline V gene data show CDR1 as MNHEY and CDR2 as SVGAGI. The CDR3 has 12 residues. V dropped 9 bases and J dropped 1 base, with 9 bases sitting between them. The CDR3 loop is CASTGYNYGYTF. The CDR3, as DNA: TGTGCCAGTACAGGATATAACTATGGCTACACCTTC.

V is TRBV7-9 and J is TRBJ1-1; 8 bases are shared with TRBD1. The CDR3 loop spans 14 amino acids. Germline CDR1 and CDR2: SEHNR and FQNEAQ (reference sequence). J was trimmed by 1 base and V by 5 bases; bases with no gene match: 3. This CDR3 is CASSDGQGNTEAFF. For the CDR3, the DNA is TGTGCCAGCAGCGATGGACAGGGGAACACTGAAGCTTTCTTT.

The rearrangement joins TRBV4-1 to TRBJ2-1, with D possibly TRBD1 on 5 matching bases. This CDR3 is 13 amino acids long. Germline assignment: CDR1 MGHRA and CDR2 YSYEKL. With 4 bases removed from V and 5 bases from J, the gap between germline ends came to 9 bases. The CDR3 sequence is CASSRETDNEQFF. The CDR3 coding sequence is TGCGCCAGCAGCCGTGAGACAGACAATGAGCAGTTCTTC.

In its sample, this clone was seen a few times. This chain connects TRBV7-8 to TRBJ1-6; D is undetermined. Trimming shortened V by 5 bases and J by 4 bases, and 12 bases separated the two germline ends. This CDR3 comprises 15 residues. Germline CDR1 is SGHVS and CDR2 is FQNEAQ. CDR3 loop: CASSRSGIYNSPLHF. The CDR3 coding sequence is TGTGCCAGCAGCCGATCCGGAATTTATAATTCACCCCTCCACTTT.

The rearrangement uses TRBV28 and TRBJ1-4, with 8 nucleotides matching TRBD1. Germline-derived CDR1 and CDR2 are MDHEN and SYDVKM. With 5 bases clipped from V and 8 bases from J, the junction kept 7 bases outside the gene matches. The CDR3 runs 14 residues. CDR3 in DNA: TGTGCCAGCAGTCCCGGGACAGGCCGCGAAAAACTGTTTTTT. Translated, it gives CASSPGTGREKLFF.

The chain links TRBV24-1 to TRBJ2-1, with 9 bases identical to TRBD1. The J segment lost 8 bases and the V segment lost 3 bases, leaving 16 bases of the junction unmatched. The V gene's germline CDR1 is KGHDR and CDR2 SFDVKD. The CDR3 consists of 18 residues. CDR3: CATSDPSAAGQGIHEQFF. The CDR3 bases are TGTGCCACCAGTGATCCATCGGCTGCTGGACAGGGGATCCATGAGCAGTTCTTC.

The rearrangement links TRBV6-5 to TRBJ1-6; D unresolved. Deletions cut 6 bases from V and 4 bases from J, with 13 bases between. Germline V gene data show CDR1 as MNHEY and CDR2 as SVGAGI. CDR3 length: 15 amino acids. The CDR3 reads CASRPGPDYNSPLHF. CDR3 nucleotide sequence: TGTGCCAGCAGACCCGGTCCGGATTATAATTCACCCCTCCACTTT.

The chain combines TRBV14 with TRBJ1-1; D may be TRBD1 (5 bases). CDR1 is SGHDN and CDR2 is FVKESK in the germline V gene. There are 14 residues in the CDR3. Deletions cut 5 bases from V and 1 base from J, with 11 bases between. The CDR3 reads CASSFRAANTEAFF. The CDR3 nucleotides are TGTGCCAGCAGCTTCAGGGCGGCGAACACTGAAGCTTTCTTT. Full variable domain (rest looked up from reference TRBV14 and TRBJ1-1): EAGVTQFPSHSVIEKGQTVTLRCDPISGHDNLYWYRRVMGKEIKFLLHFVKESKQDESGMPNNRFLAERTGGTYSTLKVQPAELEDSGVYFCASSFRAANTEAFFGQGTRLTVV.

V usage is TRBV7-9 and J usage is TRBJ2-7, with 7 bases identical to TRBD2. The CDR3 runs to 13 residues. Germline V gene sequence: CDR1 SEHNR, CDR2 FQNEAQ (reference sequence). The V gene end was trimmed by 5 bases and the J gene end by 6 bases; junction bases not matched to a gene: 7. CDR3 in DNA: TGTGCCAGCAGCCTGCCGGGGGGTGTCGAGCAGTACTTC. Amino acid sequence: CASSLPGGVEQYF.